What follows are 32 T cell receptor beta chains derived from one specimen sequenced in a study of blood T cell repertoires in COVID-19. Sequenced by immunoSEQ multiplex PCR; TCRdb stores in-frame clones only, minus some. The data hold under 250,000 clones, with more than 75% observed a single time. The sample was peripheral blood. These receptors were collected from a woman of 80 years or more with COVID-19, enrolled during active disease.

V usage is TRBV13 and J usage is TRBJ1-3; 9 bases fit TRBD1. V trimming: 6 bases; J trimming: 6 bases; junction bases outside the gene matches: 9. Germline V gene data show CDR1 as PRHDT and CDR2 as FYEKMQ (reference sequence). The CDR3 is 15 amino acids. DNA of the CDR3: TGTGCCAGCAGTCCCCCGGGACAGGGTAAAAACACCATATATTTT. Residues: CASSPPGQGKNTIYF.

V and J are TRBV19 and TRBJ2-7; weak D call: TRBD2 (7 bases). V dropped 7 bases and J dropped 5 bases, with 21 bases sitting between them. The CDR3 is 15 residues long. The germline V gene has CDR1 LNHDA and CDR2 SQIVND (reference sequence). As DNA, the CDR3 is TGTGCCAGTAACCACCGGGGGGCAGGGAGGGACGAGCAGTACTTC. Translation: CASNHRGAGRDEQYF.

The chain has TRBV9 and TRBJ2-1, with 11 bases fitting TRBD2. CDR3 length: 16 amino acids. The V gene end was trimmed by 0 bases and the J gene end by 7 bases; junction bases not matched to a gene: 6. In germline, CDR1 is SGDLS, CDR2 YYNGEE. The CDR3 region is CASSVGVSGGVNEQFF. The CDR3 region has the DNA TGTGCCAGCAGCGTAGGGGTTAGCGGGGGGGTGAATGAGCAGTTCTTC.

The V call is TRBV27, the J call TRBJ1-2, with 7 bases that match TRBD1. V gave up 3 bases and J gave up 8 bases; unmatched junction bases: 6. The CDR3 is 13 amino acids. In germline, CDR1 is MNHEY, CDR2 SMNVEV (reference sequence). This CDR3 reads CASSFRQGRGYTF. CDR3 coding DNA: TGTGCCAGCAGTTTTAGACAGGGTCGGGGCTACACCTTC.

The chain carries TRBV3-1 (or the pseudogene TRBV3-2) and TRBJ1-1, with a tentative D call TRBD1 (5 bases). V lost 3 bases to trimming and J lost 5 bases, with 13 bases between them. The CDR3 totals 14 residues. CDR1 and CDR2 from the germline V gene are LGHDT and YNNKEL (reference sequence). This CDR3 reads CASSQEGWATEAFF. The CDR3 coding sequence is TGTGCCAGCAGCCAGGAGGGGTGGGCGACTGAAGCTTTCTTT.

On this clone: Other DNA sequences of this sample code for an identical CDR3. The V call is TRBV18, the J call TRBJ1-2; a possible D gene is TRBD1 (6 bases). The length of the CDR3 is 12 residues. CDR1 KGHSH and CDR2 LQKENI come from the germline V gene. V lost 2 bases to trimming and J lost 6 bases, with 7 bases between them. CDR3 coding DNA: TGTGCCAGCTCACCAAACAGGGATGGCTACACCTTC. This gives the protein CASSPNRDGYTF.

DNA for the CDR3: TGTGCCAGCAGTTACTCGCTAGCGGGGAACACCGGGGAGCTGTTTTTT. This codes for CASSYSLAGNTGELFF. The chain joins TRBV6-5 to TRBJ2-2; 8 positions match TRBD2. V lost 0 bases to trimming and J lost 1 base; unmatched junction nucleotides: 1. The CDR3 has 16 residues. Germline lookup yields CDR1 MNHEY and CDR2 SVGAGI.

This clone was detected once. CDR3 in DNA: TGCGCCAGCAGCGGGGGGACAGGGGAGTGGAATGAGCAGTTCTTC. This gives the protein CASSGGTGEWNEQFF. The chain employs TRBV5-1 and TRBJ2-1; 10 nucleotides line up with TRBD1. J lost 7 bases, V lost 4 bases, and 8 bases had no gene match. This CDR3 has 15 amino acids. Germline V gene data show CDR1 as SGHRS and CDR2 as YFSETQ.

The rearrangement joins TRBV5-1 to TRBJ1-6; D may be TRBD1 (5 bases). Germline lookup yields CDR1 SGHRS and CDR2 YFSETQ. V shed 1 base and J shed 6 bases, with 11 bases lying between them. The CDR3 runs to 15 residues. The CDR3 reads CASSLPGIGNSPLHF. The CDR3 bases are TGCGCCAGCAGCTTGCCAGGGATCGGTAATTCACCCCTCCACTTT.

This clone turned up a few times. This rearrangement joins TRBV2 to TRBJ1-5; D is ambiguous. V dropped 1 base and J dropped 3 bases, with 10 bases sitting between them. This CDR3 is 15 amino acids long. Germline-derived CDR1 and CDR2 are SNHLY and FYNNEI. In DNA form, the CDR3 reads TGTGCCAGCAGTGAAGATTCAGGTCCCAATCAGCCCCAGCATTTT. Residues: CASSEDSGPNQPQHF.

This chain uses TRBV12-3 or TRBV12-4 with TRBJ1-1, with 8 bases identical to TRBD1. The length of the CDR3 is 12 residues. J was trimmed by 11 bases and V by 7 bases; bases with no gene match: 9. In DNA form, the CDR3 reads TGTGCCAGCAACCTACAGGGGGAGAGGGCTTTCTTT. It encodes CASNLQGERAFF.

This chain joins TRBV10-3 and TRBJ1-1; no definite D call. Trimming shortened V by 7 bases and J by 0 bases, and 12 bases separated the two germline ends. Germline V gene data show CDR1 as ENHRY and CDR2 as SYGVKD. The CDR3 has 14 residues. In nucleotides, the CDR3 is TGTGCCATCAAGAACCCTATCGTGAACACTGAAGCTTTCTTT. As protein: CAIKNPIVNTEAFF.

This clone was found a few times. The chain carries TRBV7-2 and TRBJ1-2; TRBD1 agrees at 8 bases. Germline V lookup: CDR1 SGHTA, CDR2 FQGNSA. Losses at the gene ends were 5 bases for V and 12 bases for J; bases not matched to a gene: 8. The CDR3 totals 12 residues. DNA for the CDR3: TGTGCCAGCAGCCTCAGTCAGGGGGCACACACCTTC. Its translation is CASSLSQGAHTF.

The rearrangement links TRBV2 to TRBJ2-5, with D unresolved. The CDR3 is made up of 13 amino acids. The V and J ends lost 2 bases and 7 bases respectively, with 11 bases between them. CDR1 and CDR2 (germline): SNHLY, FYNNEI. The CDR3 region has the DNA TGTGCCAGCAGTGAATCCAGTGCTGGGACCCAGTACTTC. It encodes CASSESSAGTQYF.

In its sample, this clone was seen a few times. The chain employs TRBV11-2 and TRBJ1-1, with D uncertain. V was shortened by 2 bases and J by 1 base, with 5 bases between the two germline ends. CDR3 size: 13 residues. In germline, CDR1 is SGHAT, CDR2 FQNNGV. The CDR3 nucleotides are TGTGCCAGCAGCTTAACTGGGAACACTGAAGCTTTCTTT. It codes for CASSLTGNTEAFF. The full variable domain, with the rest looked up from reference TRBV11-2 and TRBJ1-1, is EAGVAQSPRYKIIEKRQSVAFWCNPISGHATLYWYQQILGQGPKLLIQFQNNGVVDDSQLPKDRFSAERLKGVDSTLKIQPAKLEDSAVYLCASSLTGNTEAFFGQGTRLTVV.

This clone turned up a few times. This chain links TRBV6-6 with TRBJ2-7, with 9 nucleotides matching TRBD1. Germline V gene sequence: CDR1 MNHNY, CDR2 SVGAGI (reference sequence). The V gene end was trimmed by 7 bases and the J gene end by 6 bases; junction bases not matched to a gene: 13. This CDR3 has 15 residues. CDR3 bases: TGTGCCAGCATTCCAAGCCGGGACAGGGTGGGCGAGCAGTACTTC. Amino acid sequence: CASIPSRDRVGEQYF.

The genes are TRBV6-5 and TRBJ1-2; no reliable D call. In germline, CDR1 is MNHEY, CDR2 SVGAGI. CDR3 length: 12 amino acids. Trimming stripped 5 bases from V and 8 bases from J, with 12 bases between. CDR3 nucleotides: TGTGCCAGCAGTCCCCCGGGGTCGGGCTACACCTTC. Its protein product is CASSPPGSGYTF.

The chain links TRBV5-1 to TRBJ2-3; 8 bases fit TRBD2. The CDR3 covers 14 residues. V trimming: 3 bases; J trimming: 5 bases; junction bases outside the gene matches: 5. Germline assignment: CDR1 SGHRS and CDR2 YFSETQ. CDR3: CASSSGGPGDTQYF. DNA of the CDR3: TGCGCCAGCAGCTCGGGGGGGCCGGGAGATACGCAGTATTTT.

This clone has a single count. The V gene is TRBV18, the J gene TRBJ2-3; the match to TRBD2 covers 13 bases. V was pared by 3 bases and J by 4 bases, with 13 bases of the junction left unmatched. Germline V gives CDR1 KGHSH, CDR2 LQKENI. The CDR3 runs 19 residues. CDR3 in amino acids: CASSPPLGLAGATADTQYF. CDR3 bases: TGTGCCAGCTCACCTCCTCTCGGACTAGCGGGGGCGACGGCAGATACGCAGTATTTT.

The chain joins TRBV29-1 to TRBJ2-3, with TRBD2 identical over 9 bases. Germline assignment: CDR1 SQVTM and CDR2 ANQGSEA. Trimming at V came to 7 bases and at J to 1 base, leaving 3 bases not matched to a gene. CDR3 length equals 13 residues. CDR3 sequence (DNA): TGCAGCGCAGAGCGGGGGGGCACAGATACGCAGTATTTT. Residues: CSAERGGTDTQYF.

The chain links TRBV7-2 to TRBJ1-1; 9 nucleotides agree with TRBD1. The CDR3 is 13 residues long. Germline CDR1 SGHTA, CDR2 FQGNSA. V lost 4 bases, J lost 8 bases, and 5 bases stayed unmatched. The CDR3 protein is CASSWGDRVEAFF. The CDR3 region has the DNA TGTGCCAGCAGCTGGGGGGACAGGGTAGAAGCTTTCTTT.

This chain connects TRBV18 to TRBJ2-3; perhaps TRBD2 as D (7 bases). The CDR3 is 19 residues long. Germline V gene lookup returns CDR1 KGHSH and CDR2 LQKENI. V lost 5 bases, J lost 1 base, and 25 bases lay in between. The CDR3 DNA reads TGTGCCAGCTCATTAATTCCGCTTCCGGGGGGCTCTGGCACAGATACGCAGTATTTT. Its protein is CASSLIPLPGGSGTDTQYF.

The V gene is TRBV4-3, the J gene TRBJ1-4, with D unclear. V lost 0 bases and J lost 4, with 12 bases in between. CDR1 is LGHNA, CDR2 YSLEER, per germline. There are 16 residues in the CDR3. CDR3 bases: TGCGCCAGCAGCCAAGACGTGGGCAGATTTAATGAAAAACTGTTTTTT. Protein sequence: CASSQDVGRFNEKLFF.

The chain employs TRBV7-4 and TRBJ2-7; 7 nucleotides agree with TRBD2. From germline, CDR1 is SGHVT and CDR2 SQSDAQ. The CDR3 runs 19 residues. Germline trimming cut 3 bases from V and 3 bases from J; bases unmatched to any gene: 20. The CDR3 reads CASSLGYGGGASIDYEQYV. CDR3 DNA sequence: TGTGCCAGCAGCTTGGGGTATGGCGGGGGAGCATCCATCGACTACGAGCAGTACGTC.

The CDR3 DNA sequence: TGTGCCACCAGTGATTTATTCAGTGAAGCTTTCTTT. Its protein product is CATSDLFSEAFF. V usage is TRBV24-1 and J usage is TRBJ1-1; D gene unclear. The CDR3 length is 12 residues. Trimming took 1 base from V and 7 from J, leaving 6 bases between them. Germline CDR1 reads KGHDR; CDR2 reads SFDVKD.

This clone turned up a few times. The chain is built from TRBV30 and TRBJ2-3; 12 bases match TRBD2. This CDR3 comprises 16 residues. V dropped 1 base and J dropped 5; count of bases not matched to a gene: 7. Per the germline V gene, CDR1 is GTSNPN and CDR2 is SVGIG (reference sequence). The CDR3 protein is CAWSDPRLAGEDTQYF. The CDR3, as DNA: TGTGCCTGGAGTGACCCGCGACTAGCGGGGGAAGATACGCAGTATTTT.

The chain joins TRBV29-1 to TRBJ1-1; the D is unclear. V was trimmed by 3 bases and J by 4 bases, leaving 12 bases between them. This CDR3 contains 13 residues. The V gene's germline CDR1 is SQVTM and CDR2 ANQGSEA. CDR3 protein: CSVEAPRGTEAFF. The CDR3 coding sequence is TGCAGCGTTGAGGCGCCCCGGGGCACTGAAGCTTTCTTT. Full variable domain (outside the CDR3, taken from reference TRBV29-1 and TRBJ1-1): SAVISQKPSRDICQRGTSLTIQCQVDSQVTMMFWYRQQPGQSLTLIATANQGSEATYESGFVIDKFPISRPNLTFSTLTVSNMSPEDSSIYLCSVEAPRGTEAFFGQGTRLTVV.

This chain joins TRBV2 and TRBJ1-5; 8 bases agree with TRBD1. Per germline, CDR1 SNHLY and CDR2 FYNNEI. This CDR3 is 15 amino acids long. V lost 8 bases to trimming and J lost 6 bases; unmatched junction nucleotides: 12. CDR3 sequence: CASRTSGQGSQPQHF. The CDR3 nucleotides are TGTGCCAGCCGGACGTCAGGACAGGGCTCTCAGCCCCAGCATTTT.

The V call is TRBV27, the J call TRBJ2-1; 12 bases are shared with TRBD2. The V gene end was trimmed by 5 bases and the J gene end by 9 bases; junction bases not matched to a gene: 11. There are 16 residues in the CDR3. Germline CDR1 is MNHEY and CDR2 is SMNVEV (reference sequence). CDR3 DNA sequence: TGTGCCAGCAGTCCTATCCTAGCGGGGGGGCCCGGTGAGCAGTTCTTC. Its translation: CASSPILAGGPGEQFF.

The table lists this clone with a count of one. This rearrangement joins TRBV7-6 to TRBJ2-1; 12 bases agree with TRBD2. This CDR3 region has 18 residues. Trimming removed 1 base from V and 0 bases from J; junction bases left unmatched: 4. Per the germline V gene, CDR1 is SGHVS and CDR2 is FNYEAQ. The CDR3 region is CASSLGTSGGISYNEQFF. The CDR3 DNA sequence: TGTGCCAGCAGCTTAGGAACTAGCGGGGGGATCTCCTACAATGAGCAGTTCTTC.

This chain connects TRBV19 to TRBJ1-2; D unclear. V lost 10 bases to trimming and J lost 8 bases, with 20 bases between them. The CDR3 totals 13 residues. CDR1 is LNHDA and CDR2 is SQIVND in the germline V gene (reference sequence). DNA for the CDR3: TGTGCCACCCCGCCCAATCGCGGTAACGGCTACACCTTC. Translated: CATPPNRGNGYTF.

The CDR3 nucleotides are TGTGCCAGCAGTAGCGGGGGGACCTATGGCTACACCTTC. It specifies CASSSGGTYGYTF. The chain combines TRBV6-5 with TRBJ1-2, with D tentatively TRBD1 (5 bases). CDR3 length equals 13 residues. V lost 5 bases and J 4 bases, leaving 11 bases between the germline ends. The germline V gene has CDR1 MNHEY and CDR2 SVGAGI.